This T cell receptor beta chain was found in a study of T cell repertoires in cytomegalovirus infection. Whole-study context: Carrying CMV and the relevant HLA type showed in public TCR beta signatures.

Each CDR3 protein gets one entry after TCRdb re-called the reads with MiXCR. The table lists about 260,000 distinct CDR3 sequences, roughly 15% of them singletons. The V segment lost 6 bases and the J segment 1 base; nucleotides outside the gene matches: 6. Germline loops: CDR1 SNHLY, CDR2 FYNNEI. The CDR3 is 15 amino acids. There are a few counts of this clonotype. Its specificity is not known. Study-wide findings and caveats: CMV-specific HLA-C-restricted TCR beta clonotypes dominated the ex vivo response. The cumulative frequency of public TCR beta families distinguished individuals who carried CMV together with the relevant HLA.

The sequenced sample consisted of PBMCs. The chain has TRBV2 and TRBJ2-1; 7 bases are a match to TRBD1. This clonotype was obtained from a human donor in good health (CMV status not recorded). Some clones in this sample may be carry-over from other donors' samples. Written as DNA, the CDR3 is TGTGCCAGCAGCGAGACAGGGCCATCCTACAATGAGCAGTTCTTC. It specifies CASSETGPSYNEQFF.